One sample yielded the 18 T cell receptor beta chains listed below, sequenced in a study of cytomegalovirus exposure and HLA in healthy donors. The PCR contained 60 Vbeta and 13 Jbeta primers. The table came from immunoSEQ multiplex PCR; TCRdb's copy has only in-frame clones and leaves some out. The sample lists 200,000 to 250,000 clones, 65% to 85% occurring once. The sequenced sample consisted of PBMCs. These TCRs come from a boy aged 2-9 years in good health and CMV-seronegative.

The CDR3 reads CASKTRAGGAYNEQFF. DNA for the CDR3: TGTGCCAGCAAAACCAGGGCGGGGGGGGCCTACAATGAGCAGTTCTTC. J is TRBJ2-1 and V is TRBV5-6; 9 nucleotides match TRBD2. Germline-derived CDR1 and CDR2 are SGHDT and YYEEEE. The CDR3 length is 16 residues. V was pared by 6 bases and J by 2 bases, with 9 bases of the junction left unmatched.

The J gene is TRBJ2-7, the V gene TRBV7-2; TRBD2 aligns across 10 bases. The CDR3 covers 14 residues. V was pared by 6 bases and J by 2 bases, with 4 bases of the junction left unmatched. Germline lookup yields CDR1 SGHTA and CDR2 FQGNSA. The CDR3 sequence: CASSYGLAAYEQYF. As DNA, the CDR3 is TGTGCCAGCAGTTACGGACTAGCGGCCTACGAGCAGTACTTC.

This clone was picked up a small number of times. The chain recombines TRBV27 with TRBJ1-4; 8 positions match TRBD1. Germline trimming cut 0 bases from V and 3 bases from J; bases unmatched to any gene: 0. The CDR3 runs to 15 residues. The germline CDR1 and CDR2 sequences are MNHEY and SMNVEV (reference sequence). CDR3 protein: CASSLSGQANEKLFF. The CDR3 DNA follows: TGTGCCAGCAGTTTATCGGGACAGGCTAATGAAAAACTGTTTTTT.

CDR3 sequence (DNA): TGTGCCAGCAGCCGCCAGGTGTCAGATACGCAGTATTTT. Amino acid sequence: CASSRQVSDTQYF. The chain uses TRBV6-1 and TRBJ2-3; D unresolved. Trimming removed 6 bases at V and 4 bases at J, with 11 bases between. The CDR3 spans 13 residues. The germline V gene has CDR1 MNHNS and CDR2 SASEGT.

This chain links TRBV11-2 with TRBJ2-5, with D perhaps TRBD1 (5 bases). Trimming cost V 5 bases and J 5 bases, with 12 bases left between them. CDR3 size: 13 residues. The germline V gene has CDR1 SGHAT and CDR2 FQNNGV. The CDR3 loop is CASSPRAGETQYF. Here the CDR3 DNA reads TGTGCCAGCAGCCCCCGAGCAGGGGAGACCCAGTACTTC.

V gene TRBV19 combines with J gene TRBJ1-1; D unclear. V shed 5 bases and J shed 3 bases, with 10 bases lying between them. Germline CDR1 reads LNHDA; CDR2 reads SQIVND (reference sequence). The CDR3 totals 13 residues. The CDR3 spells CASSFYIYTEAFF. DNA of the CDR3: TGTGCCAGTAGTTTTTATATATACACTGAAGCTTTCTTT.

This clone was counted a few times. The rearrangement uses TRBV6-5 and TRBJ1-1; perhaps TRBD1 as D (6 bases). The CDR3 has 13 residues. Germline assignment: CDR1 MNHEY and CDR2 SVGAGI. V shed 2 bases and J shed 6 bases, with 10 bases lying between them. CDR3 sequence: CASSYRGGPEAFF. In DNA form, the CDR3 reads TGTGCCAGCAGTTACCGAGGGGGACCTGAAGCTTTCTTT.

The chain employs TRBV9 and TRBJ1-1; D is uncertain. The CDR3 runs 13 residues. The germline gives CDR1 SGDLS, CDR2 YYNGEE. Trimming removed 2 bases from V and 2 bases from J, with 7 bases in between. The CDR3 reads CASSVHLNTEAFF. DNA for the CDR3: TGTGCCAGCAGCGTCCACCTAAACACTGAAGCTTTCTTT.

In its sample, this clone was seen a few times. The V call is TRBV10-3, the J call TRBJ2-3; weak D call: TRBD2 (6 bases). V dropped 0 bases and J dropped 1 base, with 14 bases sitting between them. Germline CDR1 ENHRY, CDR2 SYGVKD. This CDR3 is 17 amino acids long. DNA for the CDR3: TGTGCCATCAGTGAGTCGGGACTGCCGGGGGGCACAGATACGCAGTATTTT. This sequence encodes CAISESGLPGGTDTQYF.

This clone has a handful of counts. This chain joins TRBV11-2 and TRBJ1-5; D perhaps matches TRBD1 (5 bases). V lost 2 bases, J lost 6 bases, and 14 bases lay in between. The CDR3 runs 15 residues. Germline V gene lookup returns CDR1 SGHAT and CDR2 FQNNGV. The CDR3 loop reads CASSLSSGGAQPQHF. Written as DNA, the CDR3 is TGTGCCAGCAGCTTATCCTCAGGAGGGGCTCAGCCCCAGCATTTT. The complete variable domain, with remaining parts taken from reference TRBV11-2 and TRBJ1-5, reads EAGVAQSPRYKIIEKRQSVAFWCNPISGHATLYWYQQILGQGPKLLIQFQNNGVVDDSQLPKDRFSAERLKGVDSTLKIQPAKLEDSAVYLCASSLSSGGAQPQHFGDGTRLSIL.

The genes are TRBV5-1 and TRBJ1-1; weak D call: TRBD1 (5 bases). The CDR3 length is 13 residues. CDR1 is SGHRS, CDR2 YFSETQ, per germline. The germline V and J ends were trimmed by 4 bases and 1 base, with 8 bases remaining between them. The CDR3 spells CASSVDRNTEAFF. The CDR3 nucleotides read TGCGCCAGCAGCGTCGACAGGAACACTGAAGCTTTCTTT. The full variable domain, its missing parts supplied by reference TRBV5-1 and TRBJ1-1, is KAGVTQTPRYLIKTRGQQVTLSCSPISGHRSVSWYQQTPGQGLQFLFEYFSETQRNKGNFPGRFSGRQFSNSRSEMNVSTLELGDSALYLCASSVDRNTEAFFGQGTRLTVV.

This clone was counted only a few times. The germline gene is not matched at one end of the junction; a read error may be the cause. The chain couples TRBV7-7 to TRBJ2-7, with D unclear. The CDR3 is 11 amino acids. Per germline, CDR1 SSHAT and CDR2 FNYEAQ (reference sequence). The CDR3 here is CASSLTYEQYF. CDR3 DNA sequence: TGTGCTAGCAGCCTTACCTACGAGCAGTACTTC.

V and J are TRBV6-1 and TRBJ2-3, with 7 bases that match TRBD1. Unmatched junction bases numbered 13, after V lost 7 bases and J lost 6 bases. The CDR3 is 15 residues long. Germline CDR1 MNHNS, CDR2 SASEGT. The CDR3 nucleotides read TGTGCCAGCAAAAGAGGGACAGTACTCGAGGATACGCAGTATTTT. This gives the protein CASKRGTVLEDTQYF.

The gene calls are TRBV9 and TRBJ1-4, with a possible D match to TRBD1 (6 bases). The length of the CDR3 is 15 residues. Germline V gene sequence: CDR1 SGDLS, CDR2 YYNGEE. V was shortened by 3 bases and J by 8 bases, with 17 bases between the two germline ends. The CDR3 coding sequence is TGTGCCAGCAGCGGGCAGGGGAAGGGGGAGGAAAAACTGTTTTTT. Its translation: CASSGQGKGEEKLFF.

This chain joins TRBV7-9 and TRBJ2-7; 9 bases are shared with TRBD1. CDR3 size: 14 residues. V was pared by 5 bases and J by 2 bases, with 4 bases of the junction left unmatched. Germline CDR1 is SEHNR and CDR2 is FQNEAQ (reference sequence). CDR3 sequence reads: CASSGRDRAYEQYF. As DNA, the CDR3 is TGTGCCAGCAGCGGACGGGACAGGGCCTACGAGCAGTACTTC.

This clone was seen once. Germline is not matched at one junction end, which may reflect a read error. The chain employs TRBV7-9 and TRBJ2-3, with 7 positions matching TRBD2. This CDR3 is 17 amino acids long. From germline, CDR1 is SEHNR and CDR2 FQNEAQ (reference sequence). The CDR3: CSSSLNRLAAYEDTQYF. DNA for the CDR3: TGTTCCAGCAGCTTAAACCGACTAGCTGCCTATGAAGATACGCAGTATTTT.

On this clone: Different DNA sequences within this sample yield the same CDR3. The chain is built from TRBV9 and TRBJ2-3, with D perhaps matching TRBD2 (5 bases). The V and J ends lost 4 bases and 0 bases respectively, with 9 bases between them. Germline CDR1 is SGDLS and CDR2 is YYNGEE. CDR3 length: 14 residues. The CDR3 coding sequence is TGTGCCAGCAGCCCCCGGACTAGCACAGATACGCAGTATTTT. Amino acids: CASSPRTSTDTQYF.

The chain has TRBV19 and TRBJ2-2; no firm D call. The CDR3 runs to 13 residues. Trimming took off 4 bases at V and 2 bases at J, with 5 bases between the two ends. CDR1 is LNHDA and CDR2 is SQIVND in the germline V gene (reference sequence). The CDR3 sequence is CASSTHNTGELFF. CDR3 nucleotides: TGTGCCAGTAGTACACATAACACCGGGGAGCTGTTTTTT.